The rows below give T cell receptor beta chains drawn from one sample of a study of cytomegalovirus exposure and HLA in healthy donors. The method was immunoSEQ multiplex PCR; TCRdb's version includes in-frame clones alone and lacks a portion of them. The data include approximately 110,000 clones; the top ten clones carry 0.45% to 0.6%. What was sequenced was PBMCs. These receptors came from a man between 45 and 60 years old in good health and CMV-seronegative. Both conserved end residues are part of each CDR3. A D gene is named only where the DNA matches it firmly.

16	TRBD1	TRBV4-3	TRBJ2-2	CASSQTTGANTGELFF	TGCGCCAGCAGCCAGACGACAGGGGCGAACACCGGGGAGCTGTTTTTT
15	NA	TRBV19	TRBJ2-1	CASSIPGGPRNEQFF	TGTGCCAGTAGTATACCTGGAGGGCCGAGGAATGAGCAGTTCTTC
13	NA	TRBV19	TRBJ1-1	CASSITGNTEAFF	TGTGCCAGTAGTATAACAGGAAACACTGAAGCTTTCTTT
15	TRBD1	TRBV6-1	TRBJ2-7	CASSPLGTGVHEQYF	TGTGCCAGCAGTCCTTTAGGAACAGGGGTACACGAGCAGTACTTC
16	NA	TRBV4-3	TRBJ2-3	CASSPGARGSTDTQYF	TGCGCCAGCAGCCCCGGTGCTCGCGGCAGCACAGATACGCAGTATTTT
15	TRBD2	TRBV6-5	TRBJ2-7	CASSLAGGRRSEQYF	TGTGCCAGCAGCTTAGCGGGGGGCCGACGGAGCGAGCAGTACTTC
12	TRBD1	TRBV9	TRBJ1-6	CASSLTGVTLHF	TGTGCCAGCAGCCTTACAGGGGTCACCCTCCACTTT
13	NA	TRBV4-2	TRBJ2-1	CASSQDRKNEQFF	TGTGCCAGCAGCCAAGACAGAAAAAATGAGCAGTTCTTC
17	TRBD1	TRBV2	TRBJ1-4	CASWHRTGTGGLLELFF	TGTGCCAGCTGGCACCGCACCGGGACAGGGGGACTGTTGGAACTGTTTTTT
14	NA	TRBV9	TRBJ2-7	CASSVGGQNYEQYF	TGTGCCAGCAGCGTAGGAGGACAGAACTACGAGCAGTACTTC
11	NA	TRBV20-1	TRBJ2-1	CSASNLREQFF	TGCAGTGCTTCTAACCTCCGCGAGCAGTTCTTC
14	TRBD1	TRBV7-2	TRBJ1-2	CASSPRTGDYGYTF	TGTGCCAGCAGCCCTAGGACAGGGGACTATGGCTACACCTTC
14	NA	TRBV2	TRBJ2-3	CASIASAFPDTQYF	TGTGCCAGCATTGCTAGCGCTTTTCCAGATACGCAGTATTTT
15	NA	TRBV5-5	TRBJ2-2	CASSSRGTNTGELFF	TGTGCCAGCAGCTCAAGGGGGACAAACACCGGGGAGCTGTTTTTT
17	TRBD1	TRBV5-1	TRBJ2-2	CASSLIPGQGYTGELFF	TGCGCCAGCAGCTTAATCCCGGGACAGGGGTACACCGGGGAGCTGTTTTTT
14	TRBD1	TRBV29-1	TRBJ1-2	CSVPIPGGERGYTF	TGCAGCGTCCCCATTCCAGGGGGCGAGCGTGGCTACACCTTC
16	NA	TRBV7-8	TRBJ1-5	CASSQGGGYSNQPQHF	TGTGCCAGCAGCCAAGGGGGGGGATATAGCAATCAGCCCCAGCATTTT
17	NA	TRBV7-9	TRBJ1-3	CASSPSGGPEGGNTIYF	TGTGCCAGCAGTCCCTCGGGCGGCCCCGAGGGTGGAAACACCATATATTTT
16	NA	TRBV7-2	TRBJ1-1	CASSLRTGFFPSEAFF	TGTGCCAGCAGCTTACGTACAGGGTTCTTTCCCTCTGAAGCTTTCTTT
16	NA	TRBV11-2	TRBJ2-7	CASSPIRDIGSYEQYF	TGTGCCAGCAGCCCGATACGGGACATCGGCTCCTACGAGCAGTACTTC
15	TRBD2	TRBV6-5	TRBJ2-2	CASSRRIAGDGELFF	TGTGCCAGCAGCCGCAGGATAGCGGGAGATGGGGAGCTGTTTTTT
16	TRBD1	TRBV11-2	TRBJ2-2	CASSLDTGGSTGELFF	TGTGCCAGCAGCTTAGATACAGGGGGTAGCACCGGGGAGCTGTTTTTT
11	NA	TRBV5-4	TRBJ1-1	CASSSEIEAFF	TGTGCCAGCAGCTCTGAGATTGAAGCTTTCTTT
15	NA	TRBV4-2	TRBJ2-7	CASSRDFSSSYEQYF	TGTGCCAGCAGCCGAGACTTTTCCAGCTCCTACGAGCAGTACTTC
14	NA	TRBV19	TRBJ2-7	CASSHLGEYLQQYF	TGTGCCAGTAGCCACCTAGGAGAGTACCTCCAGCAGTACTTC
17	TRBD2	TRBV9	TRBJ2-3	CASSGFGGRAGTDTQYF	TGTGCCAGCAGCGGATTCGGCGGGAGGGCAGGAACAGATACGCAGTATTTT
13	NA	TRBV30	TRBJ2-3	CARIEPGRDTQYF	TGTGCCCGGATTGAACCAGGGCGCGATACGCAGTATTTT
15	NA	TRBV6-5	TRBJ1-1	CASSYDGGGYTEAFF	TGTGCCAGCAGTTATGACGGTGGGGGGTACACTGAAGCTTTCTTT
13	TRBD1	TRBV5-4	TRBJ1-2	CASSPLTGDGYTF	TGTGCCAGCAGCCCTTTAACAGGGGATGGCTACACCTTC
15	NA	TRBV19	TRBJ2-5	CASSMTLASPETQYF	TGTGCCAGTAGTATGACTCTAGCGAGTCCAGAGACCCAGTACTTC
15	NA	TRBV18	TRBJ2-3	CASSPQSAGTDTQYF	TGTGCCAGCTCACCACAGTCTGCGGGCACAGATACGCAGTATTTT
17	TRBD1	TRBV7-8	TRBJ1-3	CASSETPGQGARNTIYF	TGTGCCAGCAGCGAGACCCCGGGACAGGGGGCGAGGAACACCATATATTTT
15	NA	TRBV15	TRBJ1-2	CATSREGRGWGGYTF	TGTGCCACCAGCAGAGAGGGCAGGGGATGGGGCGGCTACACCTTC
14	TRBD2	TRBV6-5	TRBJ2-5	CASRRLAGEETQYF	TGTGCCAGCAGACGACTAGCGGGAGAAGAGACCCAGTACTTC
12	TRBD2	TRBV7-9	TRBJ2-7	CASSWTSYEQYF	TGTGCCAGCAGCTGGACTAGCTACGAGCAGTACTTC
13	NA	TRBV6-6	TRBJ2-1	CASSPGLYNEQFF	TGTGCCAGCAGCCCCGGACTCTACAATGAGCAGTTCTTC
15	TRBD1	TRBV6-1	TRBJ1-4	CASSKTRQGNEKLFF	TGTGCCAGCAGTAAAACCCGACAGGGGAATGAAAAACTGTTTTTT
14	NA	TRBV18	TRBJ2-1	CASSLRGGVYEQFF	TGTGCCAGCTCACTACGAGGGGGTGTTTATGAGCAGTTCTTC
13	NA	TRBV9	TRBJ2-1	CASSPGTYNEQFF	TGTGCCAGCAGCCCGGGGACCTACAATGAGCAGTTCTTC
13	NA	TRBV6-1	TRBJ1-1	CASFGQANTEAFF	TGTGCCAGCTTTGGGCAGGCGAACACTGAAGCTTTCTTT
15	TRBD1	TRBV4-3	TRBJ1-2	CASSQQTGVLWGYTF	TGCGCCAGCAGCCAACAGACAGGGGTTCTCTGGGGCTACACCTTC
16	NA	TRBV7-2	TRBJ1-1	CASSPRGGGLDTEAFF	TGTGCCAGCAGCCCCCGGGGGGGCGGTTTAGACACTGAAGCTTTCTTT
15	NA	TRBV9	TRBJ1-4	CASSVVGATNEKLFF	TGTGCCAGCAGCGTAGTTGGAGCAACTAATGAAAAACTGTTTTTT
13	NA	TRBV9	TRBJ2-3	CASSVDNTDTQYF	TGTGCCAGCAGCGTAGACAATACAGATACGCAGTATTTT
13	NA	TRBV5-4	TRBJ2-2	CASSLDSTGELFF	TGTGCCAGCAGCTTGGACAGCACCGGGGAGCTGTTTTTT
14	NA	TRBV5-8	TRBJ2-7	CASSLRGRPYEQYF	TGTGCCAGCAGCTTGAGGGGAAGGCCCTACGAGCAGTACTTC
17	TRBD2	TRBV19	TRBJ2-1	CASSILTSGGDYNEQFF	TGTGCCAGTAGTATTCTTACTAGCGGGGGGGATTACAATGAGCAGTTCTTC
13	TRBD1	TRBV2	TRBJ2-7	CASILDRGLEQYF	TGTGCCAGCATCTTGGACAGGGGGCTCGAGCAGTACTTC
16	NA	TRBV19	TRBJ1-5	CASSMRTTTSNQPQHF	TGTGCCAGTAGTATGCGGACAACAACTAGCAATCAGCCCCAGCATTTT
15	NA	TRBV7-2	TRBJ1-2	CASSQAPPRNYGYTF	TGTGCCAGCAGCCAAGCCCCCCCAAGAAACTATGGCTACACCTTC